This passage covers 11 T cell receptor beta chains from one sample sequenced in a study of blood T cell repertoires in COVID-19. Produced via immunoSEQ multiplex PCR; TCRdb's table is partial and in-frame only. The table includes some 64,000 clones, less than 85% detected once. The sample consisted of peripheral blood. The receptor set was obtained from a man aged 55 to 69 with acute or convalescent COVID-19.

This chain joins TRBV29-1 and TRBJ2-2; TRBD2 aligns across 9 bases. From germline, CDR1 is SQVTM and CDR2 ANQGSEA. Unmatched junction bases numbered 6, after V lost 4 bases and J lost 3 bases. The CDR3 extends over 15 amino acids. The CDR3 DNA follows: TGCAGCGTTGGGACTAGCGAACCTTACACCGGGGAGCTGTTTTTT. This gives the protein CSVGTSEPYTGELFF.

The J gene is TRBJ1-2, the V gene TRBV25-1, with TRBD1 identical over 8 bases. This CDR3 comprises 15 residues. J was trimmed by 4 bases and V by 4 bases; bases with no gene match: 8. Per the germline V gene, CDR1 is MGHDK and CDR2 is SYGVNS. The CDR3 reads CASSASGGAIYGYTF. CDR3 nucleotide sequence: TGTGCCAGCAGTGCTTCAGGGGGCGCTATCTATGGCTACACCTTC.

This chain joins TRBV2 and TRBJ1-1, with 8 nucleotides matching TRBD1. The CDR3 is 17 residues long. CDR1 is SNHLY and CDR2 is FYNNEI in the germline V gene. The J segment lost 0 bases and the V segment lost 1 base, leaving 7 bases of the junction unmatched. The chain's CDR3 is CASSEGEGQVLNTEAFF. The CDR3 nucleotides read TGTGCCAGCAGTGAAGGAGAGGGACAGGTTTTGAACACTGAAGCTTTCTTT. The full variable domain, rest sourced from reference TRBV2 and TRBJ1-1, is EPEVTQTPSHQVTQMGQEVILRCVPISNHLYFYWYRQILGQKVEFLVSFYNNEISEKSEIFDDQFSVERPDGSNFTLKIRSTKLEDSAMYFCASSEGEGQVLNTEAFFGQGTRLTVV.

V is TRBV24-1 and J is TRBJ2-1; 9 bases map to TRBD1. The V and J ends lost 4 bases and 1 base, in that order; junction bases with no gene match: 4. This CDR3 region has 16 residues. From germline, CDR1 is KGHDR and CDR2 SFDVKD. The DNA for the CDR3 is TGTGCCACCAGTGAAACCGGGACAGGGTCCTACAATGAGCAGTTCTTC. It translates to CATSETGTGSYNEQFF.

The CDR3 loop reads CASELGTGINYGYTF. CDR3 bases: TGCGCCAGCGAGCTTGGTACGGGAATTAACTATGGCTACACCTTC. The chain joins TRBV5-1 to TRBJ1-2; D ambiguous. CDR3 length: 15 amino acids. CDR1 is SGHRS and CDR2 is YFSETQ in the germline V gene. Trimming left V 7 bases short and J 1 base short, with 17 bases between.

V usage is TRBV5-1 and J usage is TRBJ2-2; 7 bases are a match to TRBD2. CDR1 and CDR2 (germline): SGHRS, YFSETQ. J was trimmed by 5 bases and V by 4 bases; bases with no gene match: 8. The CDR3 contains 15 residues. The CDR3 is CASSTSVPGTGELFF. The CDR3 nucleotides read TGCGCCAGCAGCACTAGCGTCCCAGGGACCGGGGAGCTGTTTTTT.

This clone was counted a single time. The chain combines TRBV7-3 with TRBJ1-1, with D possibly being TRBD1 (6 bases). Germline V lookup: CDR1 SGHTA, CDR2 FQGTGA. The CDR3 sequence is 15 residues long. The V end lost 2 bases, the J end lost 1 base, and 11 bases lay between the germline ends. The CDR3 DNA is TGTGCCAGCAGCTTAGCCGGGACACCGAACACTGAAGCTTTCTTT. Translation: CASSLAGTPNTEAFF. The full variable domain, completed using reference TRBV7-3 and TRBJ1-1, is GAGVSQTPSNKVTEKGKYVELRCDPISGHTALYWYRQSLGQGPEFLIYFQGTGAADDSGLPNDRFFAVRPEGSVSTLKIQRTERGDSAVYLCASSLAGTPNTEAFFGQGTRLTVV.

This rearrangement joins TRBV27 to TRBJ2-2; D call uncertain. The CDR3 is 13 residues long. Trimming took off 5 bases at V and 6 bases at J, with 10 bases between the two ends. CDR1 MNHEY and CDR2 SMNVEV come from the germline V gene (reference sequence). CDR3 DNA sequence: TGTGCCAGCAGTCCCATGCTAGCCGGGGAGCTGTTTTTT. Translation: CASSPMLAGELFF.

The CDR3 here is CARVQVRDYEQYF. The CDR3 DNA reads as TGTGCCAGAGTCCAGGTTAGAGACTACGAGCAGTACTTC. The rearrangement uses TRBV7-3 and TRBJ2-7, with unresolved D. Germline V CDR1 and CDR2: SGHTA, FQGTGA. V lost 9 bases and J 3 bases, leaving 15 bases between the germline ends. CDR3 length: 13 residues.

The chain is built from TRBV7-6 and TRBJ2-3; TRBD2 agrees at 9 bases. CDR1 is SGHVS and CDR2 is FNYEAQ in the germline V gene. The CDR3 contains 16 residues. Losses at the gene ends were 2 bases for V and 2 bases for J; bases not matched to a gene: 5. The CDR3 sequence: CASSLQAGGSTDTQYF. CDR3 nucleotide sequence: TGTGCCAGCAGCTTACAAGCGGGAGGTTCCACAGATACGCAGTATTTT. The full variable domain, with the rest looked up from reference TRBV7-6 and TRBJ2-3, is GAGVSQSPRYKVTKRGQDVALRCDPISGHVSLYWYRQALGQGPEFLTYFNYEAQQDKSGLPNDRFSAERPEGSISTLTIQRTEQRDSAMYRCASSLQAGGSTDTQYFGPGTRLTVL.

This clone has a single count. The chain couples TRBV13 to TRBJ2-7; TRBD1 aligns across 8 bases. The germline CDR1 and CDR2 sequences are PRHDT and FYEKMQ (reference sequence). V trimming: 5 bases; J trimming: 2 bases; junction bases outside the gene matches: 5. This CDR3 is built from 14 residues. CDR3 amino acids: CASSPTGVTYEQYF. CDR3 bases: TGTGCCAGCAGCCCGACAGGGGTTACCTACGAGCAGTACTTC.